Listed below are T cell receptor beta chains from one sample, sequenced in a study of metastatic and nonmetastatic thyroid tumors. TCRdb recomputed clones from the PCR reads via MiXCR. The table shows under 20,000 clones, with approximately 22% occurring only once. Sequencing was done on a sample of adjacent normal tissue. The receptors were gathered from a female donor with papillary thyroid cancer or a benign thyroid nodule (not recorded which). Some clones in this sample may be carry-over from other donors' samples. CDR3s include the opening cysteine and the closing phenylalanine or tryptophan. D genes are given only for firm matches.

>TRBJ1-4|-|TRBV2
CASCKTGGEKLFF
>TRBJ2-5|-|TRBV2
CASSEETQYF
>TRBJ2-7|-|TRBV20-1
CSAQAGGTYEQYF
>TRBJ1-4|-|TRBV2
CASSRDREKLFF
>TRBJ2-7|TRBD2|TRBV9
CASSVVRGGDYEQYF
>TRBJ2-7|-|TRBV4-1
CASSQEPLGTIYF
>TRBJ1-3|-|TRBV20-1
CSASSAPPGNTIYF
>TRBJ2-1|TRBD2|TRBV2
CASSERLAGGFMFF
>TRBJ2-1|-|TRBV5-1
CASSLDGRYNEQFF
>TRBJ2-3|-|TRBV20-1
CSASFTQYF
>TRBJ2-2|-|TRBV5-1
CASSSGKGRSGELFF
>TRBJ2-3|-|TRBV28
CASSEDVKSTDTQYF
>TRBJ2-7|TRBD1|TRBV28
CASSSGTGFEQYF
>TRBJ2-6|-|TRBV2
CASSEKGGTGANVLTF
>TRBJ1-1|-|TRBV6-1
CASSLDGRNTEAFF
>TRBJ2-3|TRBD2|TRBV28
CASSGSLAGTHTQYF
>TRBJ1-2|-|TRBV6-1
CASTTHSLANYGYTF
>TRBJ2-3|-|TRBV6-1
CASLRTPSPTDTQYF
>TRBJ1-1|TRBD1|TRBV28
CASRETGGESTEAFF
>TRBJ1-2|TRBD1|TRBV15
CATSSRGTAAYGYTF
>TRBJ2-2|TRBD1|TRBV6-4
CASSRSTGGTNTGELFF
>TRBJ2-1|TRBD2|TRBV7-2
CASSLGRGAVGNEQFF
>TRBJ2-7|-|TRBV12-3/TRBV12-4
CASSFFGGSYEQYF
>TRBJ2-1|-|TRBV9
CASSGESTVGNEQFF
>TRBJ2-7|-|TRBV5-1
CASSLAPAAGYEQYF
>TRBJ1-1|-|TRBV28
CASSSVRLNTEAFF
>TRBJ1-5|TRBD1|TRBV28
CASTLARGPQPQHF
>TRBJ2-7|TRBD2|TRBV27
CASLRGSGSLYEQYF
>TRBJ1-1|-|TRBV19
CATYVGRTEAFF
>TRBJ2-7|-|TRBV3-1
CASSLRRGSYEQYF
>TRBJ2-3|-|TRBV18
CASSPLGVPDTQYF
>TRBJ1-2|-|TRBV27
CASSLSVGLSSGGRLSGYTF
>TRBJ1-1|-|TRBV12-3/TRBV12-4
CASSLALNTEAFF
>TRBJ1-4|TRBD1|TRBV5-1
CASSLNRGKANEKLFF
>TRBJ1-5|-|TRBV2
CASRSGDRDQPQHF
>TRBJ1-6|-|TRBV6-1
CASSERITGSPLHF
>TRBJ2-5|-|TRBV7-7
CASSLSGGTQETQYF
>TRBJ1-2|-|TRBV20-1
CSAPRRDGYTF
>TRBJ1-1|-|TRBV20-1
CSARQGGNTEAFF
>TRBJ2-1|TRBD2|TRBV20-1
CSARRTSLAGGRVNEQFF
>TRBJ2-7|TRBD1|TRBV2
CARREPGQGAYEQYF
>TRBJ1-6|TRBD1|TRBV20-1
CSARARRTGSDSPLHF
>TRBJ2-3|-|TRBV7-8
CASSFPGLDSTDTQYF
>TRBJ2-2|TRBD2|TRBV11-1
CASSLEAGAVRDTGELFF
>TRBJ2-7|-|TRBV20-1
CSASPPYEQYF
>TRBJ1-4|-|TRBV10-3
CAISESAGLNEKLFF
>TRBJ1-1|-|TRBV20-1
CSGGGQTRNTEAFF
>TRBJ2-1|-|TRBV10-1
CASSQGTYNEQFF
>TRBJ2-1|TRBD1|TRBV20-1
CSASGTDSYNEQFF
>TRBJ2-7|-|TRBV20-1
CSAREGYEQYF
>TRBJ2-1|-|TRBV7-7
CASSLAVRDEQFF